This is a list of T cell receptor beta chains from one sample in a study of T cells in Graves' hyperthyroidism and ophthalmopathy. MiXCR, run by TCRdb on the multiplex PCR reads, gives a single entry per CDR3 protein. The sample holds roughly 750,000 distinct CDR3 sequences, around 15% seen once. Sequencing was performed on blood. Source of these receptors: a man aged 18 to 30 with Graves' hyperthyroidism. Each CDR3 is given with its conserved first and last residue. D genes are given only for firm matches. Some rows mark clone size as missing; the rest say once, few, many or name a class of expanded clone.

TRBJ2-1	TRBV7-2	-	-	TGTGCCAGCAGCTTAGCCCCTGGCGAACATGAGCAGTTCTTC	CASSLAPGEHEQFF
TRBJ2-5	TRBV5-1	-	TRBD2	TGCGCCAGCAGCCCAACGGAGACTAGCGGGTTGGAGACCCAGTACTTC	CASSPTETSGLETQYF
TRBJ2-1	TRBV4-1	-	TRBD2	TGCGCCAGCAGCCAAAAACTAGCGGGAAGCTCCTACAATGAGCAGTTCTTC	CASSQKLAGSSYNEQFF
TRBJ2-7	TRBV10-3	-	-	TGTGCCATCAGTGACTACGACAGAGCCTACGAGCAGTACTTC	CAISDYDRAYEQYF
TRBJ1-3	TRBV28	many	-	TGTGCCAACAGTTTCAGTGGAAACACCATATATTTT	CANSFSGNTIYF
TRBJ1-5	TRBV9	-	-	TGTGCCAGCCAGGAGGGTTATAGCAATCAGCCCCAGCATTTT	CASQEGYSNQPQHF
TRBJ2-1	TRBV4-2	-	-	TGTGCCAGCAGCCAAGTCCCCATTGACAATGAGCAGTTCTTC	CASSQVPIDNEQFF
TRBJ2-7	TRBV28	few	-	TGTGCCAGCAGCCCGCAGGGGCCCTACGAGCAGCACTTC	CASSPQGPYEQHF
TRBJ2-7	TRBV11-2	many	-	TGTGCCAGCAGCCAGGCGACGGGAGCCTACGAGCAGTACTTC	CASSQATGAYEQYF
TRBJ2-5	TRBV13	many	-	TGTGCCAGCACGGGGCCAGGTCAGTCCCAAGAGACCCAGTACTTC	CASTGPGQSQETQYF
TRBJ1-2	TRBV20-1	many	-	TGCAGTGCCCTAAAAGGAACCCCAGCAAACTATGGCTACACCTTC	CSALKGTPANYGYTF
TRBJ1-6	TRBV28	-	TRBD1	TGTGCCAGCAGTGGACAGGCTCTCTCACCCCTCCACTTT	CASSGQALSPLHF
TRBJ2-1	TRBV19	-	TRBD1	TGTGCCAGTAGTCTCTTCGGTGGGACAGGGGCCTACAATGAGCAGTTCTTC	CASSLFGGTGAYNEQFF
TRBJ1-5	TRBV29-1	few	-	TGCAGCGTTGCGGCAGGGGTGAATCAGCCCCAGCATTTT	CSVAAGVNQPQHF
TRBJ2-5	TRBV27	many	TRBD1	TGTGCCAGCAGTCCGACCGGGACAGGGGGCAGGACCCAGTACTTC	CASSPTGTGGRTQYF
TRBJ1-1	TRBV29-1	many	-	TGCAGCGAGAGAACATGGAACACTGAAGCTTTCTTT	CSERTWNTEAFF
TRBJ2-1	TRBV5-1	many	TRBD2	TGCGCCAGCAGCCATGGGACTAGCGGGAGAGCGTCGGCGGCTGAGCAGTTCTTC	CASSHGTSGRASAAEQFF
TRBJ2-7	TRBV27	-	TRBD2	TGTGCCAGCAGCAGGAAGCGGGATGGCGAGCAGTACTTC	CASSRKRDGEQYF
TRBJ2-2	TRBV28	-	-	TGTGCCAGCAGTTTAGAGATCAAAGGGATGGAAACCGGGGAGCTGTTTTTT	CASSLEIKGMETGELFF
TRBJ1-2	TRBV10-3	many	-	TGTGCCACGCGTCAGGGGACCGACTATGGCTACACCTTC	CATRQGTDYGYTF
TRBJ2-3	TRBV10-1	-	TRBD1	TGCGCCAGCAGTGAGACAGGGGCGCATAGCACAGATACGCAGTATTTT	CASSETGAHSTDTQYF
TRBJ1-1	TRBV30	few	-	TGTGCCTGGAGTGTACGCGGGGCTTTGGGGCCTGAAGCTTTCTTT	CAWSVRGALGPEAFF
TRBJ1-1	TRBV29-1	-	-	TGCAGCGTAGAAAGGGAGTCGGCTTTCTTT	CSVERESAFF
TRBJ2-5	TRBV7-6	-	TRBD2	TGTACCAGCAGCTTGCTAGCGGGGGACCAAGAGACCCAGTACTTC	CTSSLLAGDQETQYF
TRBJ2-5	TRBV7-2	-	TRBD2	TGTGCCAGCAGCCAGCAGAGGGGACTAGCGAGTTACCAAGAGACCCAGTACTTC	CASSQQRGLASYQETQYF
TRBJ2-3	TRBV4-2	-	-	TGTGCCAGCAGCTTCACCCCAATAGATACGCAGTATTTT	CASSFTPIDTQYF
TRBJ2-2	TRBV12-3/TRBV12-4	-	-	TGTGCCAGCAGTTTGGCAGCATCAACCGGGGAGCTGTTTTTT	CASSLAASTGELFF
TRBJ1-1	TRBV28	few	-	TGTGCCAGCATCTCCTTTTGGGGCCGGAACACTGAAGCTTTCTTT	CASISFWGRNTEAFF
TRBJ1-2	TRBV3-1	many	-	TGTGCCAGCAGCCAATCCTCCCTGGGGCAGGACTATGGCTACACCTTC	CASSQSSLGQDYGYTF
TRBJ2-2	TRBV6-4	many	-	TGTGCCAGCAGTGAGGAAGGAACCGGGGAGCTGTTTTTT	CASSEEGTGELFF
TRBJ2-1	TRBV5-1	-	TRBD1	TGCGCCAGCAGCCGGACCTCAGGGGGCCGTGAGCAGTTCTTC	CASSRTSGGREQFF
TRBJ2-1	TRBV29-1	few	TRBD2	TGCAGCGCCGGGACTAGCGGGAGGCGCTCCTACAATGAGCAGTTCTTC	CSAGTSGRRSYNEQFF
TRBJ2-3	TRBV27	many	TRBD2	TGTGCCAGCAGTCAACCGACTAGCGGGGGCACAGATACGCAGTATTTT	CASSQPTSGGTDTQYF
TRBJ1-5	TRBV28	many	-	TGTGCCACCGCAGACGGCGATTATAGCAATCAGCCCCAGCATTTT	CATADGDYSNQPQHF
TRBJ2-1	TRBV28	few	TRBD2	TGTGGGACCGGCGGGAGAGAGGCCCTCGAGCAGTTCTTC	CGTGGREALEQFF
TRBJ1-5	TRBV28	many	-	TGTGCCAGCAGTTTTATGGGGTCCCAGCCCCAGCATTTT	CASSFMGSQPQHF
TRBJ2-1	TRBV20-1	few	TRBD2	TGCAGTGCTAGAGAGACTTTGACGCGGGAGGGCCGGAAATACAATGAGCAGTTCTTC	CSARETLTREGRKYNEQFF
TRBJ2-7	TRBV30	-	TRBD1	TGTGCCTGGAGGGGGGACAGCTACGAGCAGTACTTC	CAWRGDSYEQYF
TRBJ1-5	TRBV4-1	-	-	TGCGCCAGCAGCCAAGTCTCGCTGCACAATCAGCCCCAGCATTTT	CASSQVSLHNQPQHF
TRBJ1-5	TRBV5-5	many	-	TGTGCCAGCAGCCTAACGGGGCAGGGCCCTCAGCCCCAGCATTTT	CASSLTGQGPQPQHF
TRBJ2-7	TRBV6-5	many	TRBD1	TGTGCCAGCAGTTACTCGCTGGACAGGGCTTACGAGCAGTACTTC	CASSYSLDRAYEQYF
TRBJ2-1	TRBV9	-	-	TGTGCCAGCAGCATATTAGGGTCCTACAATGAGCAGTTCTTC	CASSILGSYNEQFF
TRBJ2-7	TRBV20-1	once	TRBD1	TGCAGCCCAGGGGGCCCCTACGAGCAGTACTTC	CSPGGPYEQYF
TRBJ2-2	TRBV27	few	-	TGTGCCAGCAGTCACGGGACGGTTCAGAACACCGGGGAGCTGTTTTTT	CASSHGTVQNTGELFF
TRBJ2-2	TRBV4-3	-	-	TGCGCCAGCAGCCAAGATCCCAGGGGCGTTTATGGCGGGGAGCTGTTTTTT	CASSQDPRGVYGGELFF
TRBJ1-2	TRBV19	-	-	TGTGCCAGTAGTATACGGCGCCCTTCCACCCGTGGCTACACCTTC	CASSIRRPSTRGYTF
TRBJ2-7	TRBV9	many	TRBD1	TGTGCCAGCAGCGTCGGGACAGGGGGCTTGGACGAGCAGTACTTC	CASSVGTGGLDEQYF
TRBJ2-5	TRBV11-2	many	-	TGTGCCAGCAGCTTCCGTAGGACAGGAGGGGAGACCCAGTACTTC	CASSFRRTGGETQYF
TRBJ2-1	TRBV6-1	many	TRBD2	TGTGCCAGCAGTGTAGGACTAGCGCGACGGGATGAGCAGTTCTTC	CASSVGLARRDEQFF
TRBJ1-5	TRBV28	many	-	TGTGCCAGCAGTTTAAGGGAGCTGCCCCAGCATTTT	CASSLRELPQHF
TRBJ1-1	TRBV20-1	-	-	TGCAGTGCTAGTCCAGAGCACACCTTGGGCACTGAAGCTTTCTTT	CSASPEHTLGTEAFF
TRBJ2-2	TRBV29-1	-	-	TGCAGCGTTGAAGACGGGGAGCTGTTTTTT	CSVEDGELFF
TRBJ2-7	TRBV28	few	-	TGTGCCAGCAGTTTATCGGCTAGACCCTCCTACGAGCAGTACTTC	CASSLSARPSYEQYF